One and the same sample provided the 5 T cell receptor beta chains below, sequenced in a study of blood T cell repertoires in COVID-19. Here immunoSEQ multiplex PCR was the method, and the copy in TCRdb shows in-frame clones only, minus some. The repertoire consists of 220,000 or so clones, with roughly 84% occurring once and the leading ten covering roughly 21%. The specimen was peripheral blood. The receptors stem from a man aged 30-40 years with active or convalescent COVID-19.

The DNA of the CDR3 is TGCGCCAGCAGCTCTCTACAGGGGGCACCCTACAATGAGCAGTTCTTC. Translation gives CASSSLQGAPYNEQFF. The chain combines TRBV4-1 with TRBJ2-1; TRBD1 aligns across 9 bases. Losses at the gene ends were 5 bases for V and 2 bases for J; bases not matched to a gene: 7. Germline V CDR1 and CDR2: MGHRA, YSYEKL. The CDR3 has 16 residues.

This clone was seen only a few times. This chain uses TRBV6-6 with TRBJ2-3; tentative D call: TRBD2 (6 bases). Trimming cost V 6 bases and J 5 bases, with 21 bases left between them. This CDR3 is 16 amino acids long. Germline V lookup: CDR1 MNHNY, CDR2 SVGAGI (reference sequence). This CDR3 is CASRFSERAKGDTQYF. For the CDR3, the DNA is TGTGCCAGCAGATTCTCCGAGCGGGCAAAGGGAGATACGCAGTATTTT.

DNA for the CDR3: TGTGCCAGCAGCCCACTAGGGGCGGGAGGGCCCCAGCATTTT. Amino acid sequence: CASSPLGAGGPQHF. J is TRBJ1-5 and V is TRBV6-5; possible D gene TRBD1, 5 bases. Looked up from germline, CDR1 is MNHEY and CDR2 is SVGAGI. This CDR3 region has 14 residues. V was trimmed by 6 bases and J by 9 bases, leaving 18 bases between them.

This clone was observed a handful of times. This chain joins TRBV3-1 (or the pseudogene TRBV3-2) and TRBJ1-2, with 10 bases that match TRBD1. CDR3 length: 16 residues. Germline-derived CDR1 and CDR2 are LGHDT and YNNKEL (reference sequence). J was trimmed by 5 bases and V by 2 bases; bases with no gene match: 8. For the CDR3, the DNA is TGTGCCAGCAGCCAAAAGGTAAGACAGGGGGCGTATGGCTACACCTTC. It codes for CASSQKVRQGAYGYTF.

V is TRBV5-8 and J is TRBJ2-3; 7 nucleotides agree with TRBD2. CDR1 is SGHTS, CDR2 YDEGEE, per germline. The CDR3 totals 15 residues. The trim removed 4 bases at V and 2 bases at J, leaving 7 bases unmatched. The CDR3 protein is CASSQTSRDTDTQYF. In DNA, the CDR3 is TGTGCCAGCAGCCAGACTAGCCGAGACACAGATACGCAGTATTTT.